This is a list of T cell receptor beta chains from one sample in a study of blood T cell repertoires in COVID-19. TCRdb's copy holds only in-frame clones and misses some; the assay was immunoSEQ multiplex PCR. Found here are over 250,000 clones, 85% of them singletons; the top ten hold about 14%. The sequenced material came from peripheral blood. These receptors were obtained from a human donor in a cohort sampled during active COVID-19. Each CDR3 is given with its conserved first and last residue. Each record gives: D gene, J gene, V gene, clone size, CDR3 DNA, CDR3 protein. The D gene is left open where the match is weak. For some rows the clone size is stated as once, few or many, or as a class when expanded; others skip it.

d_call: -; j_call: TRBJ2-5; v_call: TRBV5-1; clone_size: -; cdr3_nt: TGCGCCAGCAGCCTTCAAGAGACCCAGTACTTC; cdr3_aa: CASSLQETQYF
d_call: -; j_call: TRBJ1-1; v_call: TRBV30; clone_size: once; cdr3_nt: TGTGCCTGGAGACCGAGGGCGGGAACTAACACTGAAGCTTTCTTT; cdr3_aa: CAWRPRAGTNTEAFF
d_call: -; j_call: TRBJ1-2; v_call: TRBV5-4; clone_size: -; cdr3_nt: TGTGCCAGCAGCTTGGCGCTGGGTTCGGATATGGGCGGCTACACCTTC; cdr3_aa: CASSLALGSDMGGYTF
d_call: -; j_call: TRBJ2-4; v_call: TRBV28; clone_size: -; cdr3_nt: TGTGCCAGCACCTCGGGGTCGTACAAAAACATTCAGTACTTC; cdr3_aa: CASTSGSYKNIQYF
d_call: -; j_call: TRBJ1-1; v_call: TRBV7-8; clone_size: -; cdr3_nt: TGTGCCAGCAGCTTGACGGGAAACATGAACACTGAAGCTTTCTTT; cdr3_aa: CASSLTGNMNTEAFF
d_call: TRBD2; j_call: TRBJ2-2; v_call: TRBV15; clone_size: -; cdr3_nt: TGTGCCGTCAAGCGGGAGCCGAACACCGGGGAGCTGTTTTTT; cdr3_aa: CAVKREPNTGELFF
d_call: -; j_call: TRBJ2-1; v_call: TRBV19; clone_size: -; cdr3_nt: TGTGCCAGTAGTAGTGCGGGACGGAGCCCCAACAATGAGCAGTTCTTC; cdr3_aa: CASSSAGRSPNNEQFF
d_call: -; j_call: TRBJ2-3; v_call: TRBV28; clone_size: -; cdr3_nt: TGTGCCAGCAGTTTAGGAGGGGCAGGCAGGGATACGCAGTATTTT; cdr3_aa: CASSLGGAGRDTQYF
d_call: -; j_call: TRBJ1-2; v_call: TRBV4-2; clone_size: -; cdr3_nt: TGTGCCAGCAGCCGTGGGGCCGAGAACTATGGCTACACCTTC; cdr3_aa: CASSRGAENYGYTF
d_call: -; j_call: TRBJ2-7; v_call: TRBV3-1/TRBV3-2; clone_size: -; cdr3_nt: TGTGCCAGCAGCCTAGGGGCTTATTACGAGCAGTACTTC; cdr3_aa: CASSLGAYYEQYF
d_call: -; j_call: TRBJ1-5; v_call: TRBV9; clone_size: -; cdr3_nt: TGTGCCAGCAGCCCTACAGGGTACAGCAATCAGCCCCAGCATTTT; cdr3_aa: CASSPTGYSNQPQHF
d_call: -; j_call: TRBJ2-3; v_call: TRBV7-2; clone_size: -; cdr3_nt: TGTGCCAACAGTCGTTTGGGGAGTCAGTCAGATACGCAGTATTTT; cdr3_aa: CANSRLGSQSDTQYF
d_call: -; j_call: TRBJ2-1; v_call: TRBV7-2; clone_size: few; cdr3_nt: TGTGCCAGCAGCCATCCGGGAACCGAGCAGTTCTTC; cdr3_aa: CASSHPGTEQFF
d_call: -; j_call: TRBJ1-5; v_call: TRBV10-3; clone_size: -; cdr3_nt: TGTGCCATCAGGGAGACGGGGCAGCCCCAGCATTTT; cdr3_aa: CAIRETGQPQHF
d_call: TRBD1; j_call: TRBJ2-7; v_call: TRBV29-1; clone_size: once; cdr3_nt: TGCAGCGTTGCGGACAGGTTCAGCTCCTACGAGCAGTACTTC; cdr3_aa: CSVADRFSSYEQYF
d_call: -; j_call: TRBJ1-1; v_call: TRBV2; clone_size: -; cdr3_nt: TGTGCCAGCAGTGCAAGCCTTGAGGGATTGAACACTGAAGCTTTCTTT; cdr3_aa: CASSASLEGLNTEAFF
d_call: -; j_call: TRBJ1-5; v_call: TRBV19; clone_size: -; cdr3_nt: TGTGCCAGTAACTCAGGGTATAGCAATCAGCCCCAGCATTTT; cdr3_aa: CASNSGYSNQPQHF
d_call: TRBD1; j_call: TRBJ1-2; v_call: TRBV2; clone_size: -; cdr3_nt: TGTGCCAGCAGCACAGGGGGCGCGGACTATGGCTACACCTTC; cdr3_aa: CASSTGGADYGYTF
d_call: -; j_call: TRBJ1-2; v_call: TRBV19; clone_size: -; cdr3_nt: TGTGCCAGTAGTATTGGGGGGGCTTCCTATGGCTACACCTTC; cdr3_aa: CASSIGGASYGYTF
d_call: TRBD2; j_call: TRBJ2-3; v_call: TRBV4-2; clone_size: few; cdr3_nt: TGTGCCAGCAGCCAAGAGGAAGAGGGAGCGGGAGGGGATACAGATACGCAGTATTTT; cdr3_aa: CASSQEEEGAGGDTDTQYF
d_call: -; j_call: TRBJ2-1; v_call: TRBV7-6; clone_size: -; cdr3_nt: TGTGCCAGCAGCTCAATTCAGAATGAGCAGTTCTTC; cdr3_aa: CASSSIQNEQFF
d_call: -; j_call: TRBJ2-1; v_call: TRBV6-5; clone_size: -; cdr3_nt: TGTGCCAGCGGATTTCTCAGCGGTGAGCAGTTCTTC; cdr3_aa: CASGFLSGEQFF
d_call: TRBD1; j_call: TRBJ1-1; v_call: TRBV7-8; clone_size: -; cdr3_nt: TGTGCCAGCAGCTTAGGGAGGGACAGTGAAGCTTTCTTT; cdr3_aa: CASSLGRDSEAFF
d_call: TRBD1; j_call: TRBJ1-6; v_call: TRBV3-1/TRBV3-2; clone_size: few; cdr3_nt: TGTGCCAGCAGCCCTCAGGGGGCGACTAACTCACCCCTCCACTTT; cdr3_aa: CASSPQGATNSPLHF
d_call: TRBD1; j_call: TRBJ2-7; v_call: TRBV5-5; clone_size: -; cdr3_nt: TGTGCCAGCAGCTCCTCGACAGGGGGCTCCTACGAGCAGTACTTC; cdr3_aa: CASSSSTGGSYEQYF
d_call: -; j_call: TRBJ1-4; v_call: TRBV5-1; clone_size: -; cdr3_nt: TGCGCCAGCAGCTTAACGGCAAACCGGGAGGAGGAAAAACTGTTTTTT; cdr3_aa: CASSLTANREEEKLFF
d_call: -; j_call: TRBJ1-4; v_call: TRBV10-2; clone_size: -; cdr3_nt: TGCGCCAGCAGTGGAGAGAATGAAAAACTGTTTTTT; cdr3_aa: CASSGENEKLFF
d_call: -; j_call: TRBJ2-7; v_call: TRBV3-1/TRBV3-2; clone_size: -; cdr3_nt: TGTGCCAGCAGCCAAGTTAACGAGCAGTACTTC; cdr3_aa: CASSQVNEQYF
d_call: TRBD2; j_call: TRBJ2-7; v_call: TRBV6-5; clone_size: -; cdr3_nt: TGTGCCAGCAGCCAACTAGCGGGACTTGAGCAGTACTTC; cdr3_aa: CASSQLAGLEQYF
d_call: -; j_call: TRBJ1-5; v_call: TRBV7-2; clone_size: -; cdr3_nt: TGTGCCAGCAGCTTACAGGGGTTAAGCAATCAGCCCCAGCATTTT; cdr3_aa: CASSLQGLSNQPQHF
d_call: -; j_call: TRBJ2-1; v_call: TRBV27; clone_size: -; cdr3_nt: TGTGCCAGCCCGGGTAGCGGCAATGAGCAGTTCTTC; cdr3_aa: CASPGSGNEQFF
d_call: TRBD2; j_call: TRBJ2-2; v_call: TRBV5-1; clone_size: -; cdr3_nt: TGCGCCAGCAGCTTGCGGGCTAGCGGGAGGAACACCGGGGAGCTGTTTTTT; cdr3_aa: CASSLRASGRNTGELFF
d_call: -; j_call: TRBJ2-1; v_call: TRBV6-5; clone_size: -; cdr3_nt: TGTGCCAGCAGTTACTGGGGGGATACCGAAGGGGAGCAGTTCTTC; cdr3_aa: CASSYWGDTEGEQFF
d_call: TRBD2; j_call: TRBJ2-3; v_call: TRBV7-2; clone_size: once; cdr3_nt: TGTGCCAGCAGCGTCACTAGCGGGAGGTGGGATACGCAGTATTTT; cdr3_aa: CASSVTSGRWDTQYF
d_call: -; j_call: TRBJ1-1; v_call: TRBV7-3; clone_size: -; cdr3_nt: TGTGCCAGCAGCCCCGGGGGGACTGAAGCTTTCTTT; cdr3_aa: CASSPGGTEAFF
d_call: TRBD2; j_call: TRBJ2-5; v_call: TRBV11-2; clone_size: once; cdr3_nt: TGTGCCAGCAGCGGACGGACTAGCGGGAACGAAGTGAAGACCCAGTACTTC; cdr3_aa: CASSGRTSGNEVKTQYF
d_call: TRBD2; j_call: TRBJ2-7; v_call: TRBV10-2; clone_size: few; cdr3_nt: TGCGCCAGCAGTGAGTCCCGACTAGCGGGAGCTGTGACCTACGAGCAGTACTTC; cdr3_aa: CASSESRLAGAVTYEQYF
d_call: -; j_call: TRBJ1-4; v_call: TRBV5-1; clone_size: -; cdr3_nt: TGCGCCAGCCGGCGGATAAATGAAAAACTGTTTTTT; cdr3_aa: CASRRINEKLFF
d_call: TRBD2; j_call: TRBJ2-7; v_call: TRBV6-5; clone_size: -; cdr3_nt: TGTGCCAGCGGTTGGACTAGCGGTTACGAGCAGTACTTC; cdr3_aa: CASGWTSGYEQYF
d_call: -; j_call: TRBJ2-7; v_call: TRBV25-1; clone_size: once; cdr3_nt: TGTGCCAGCAGTGAAACACTCTCAAGGGACACCCGGGCCCTCGAGCAGTACTTC; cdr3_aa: CASSETLSRDTRALEQYF
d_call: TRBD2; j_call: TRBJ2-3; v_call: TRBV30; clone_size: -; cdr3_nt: TGTGCCTGGGGGGGCAGGGCTTTTGCGGGAGGGCCGGTGAAAGATACGCAGTATTTT; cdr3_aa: CAWGGRAFAGGPVKDTQYF
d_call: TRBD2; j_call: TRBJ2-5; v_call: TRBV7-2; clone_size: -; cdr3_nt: TGTGCCAGCAGCCGGGGGGGGACTAGCGGAGAGACCCAGTACTTC; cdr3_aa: CASSRGGTSGETQYF